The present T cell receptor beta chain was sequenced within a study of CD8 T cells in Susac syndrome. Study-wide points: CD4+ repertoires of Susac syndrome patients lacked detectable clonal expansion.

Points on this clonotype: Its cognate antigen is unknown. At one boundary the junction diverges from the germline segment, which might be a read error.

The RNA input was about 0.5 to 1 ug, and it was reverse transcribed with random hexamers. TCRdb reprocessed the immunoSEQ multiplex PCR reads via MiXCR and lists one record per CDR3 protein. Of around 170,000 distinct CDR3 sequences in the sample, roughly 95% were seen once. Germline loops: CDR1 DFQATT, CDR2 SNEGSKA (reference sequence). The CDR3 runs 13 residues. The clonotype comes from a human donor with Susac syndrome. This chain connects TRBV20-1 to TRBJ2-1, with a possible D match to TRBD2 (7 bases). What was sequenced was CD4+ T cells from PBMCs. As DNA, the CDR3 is TGCAGTGCTAGAGAGGGCAGTCCAAGGGGGGGAGTCTTC. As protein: CSAREGSPRGGVF.